A single sample gave rise to the 21 T cell receptor beta chains below, sequenced in a study of T cells in women clearing cervical HPV infection. TCRdb keeps only in-frame clones here, not all; method: immunoSEQ multiplex PCR. This table holds 40,000 to 45,000 clones. Sequences were obtained from blood buffy coat. All receptors come from a woman between 18 and 69 years old with a cervical HPV16 infection that either progressed to CIN3+ or cleared (not recorded which).

About this clone: The read comes to an end 3 residues before the CDR3 does, leaving the germline J gene to fill in the end. The V gene is TRBV20-1, the J gene TRBJ2-5; D might be TRBD1 (5 bases). Trimming pared 3 bases from V and 6 bases from J, leaving 14 bases between. From germline, CDR1 is DFQATT and CDR2 SNEGSKA (reference sequence). This CDR3 comprises 13 residues. The CDR3 sequence is CSARVSAGKTQYF. The sequenced CDR3 bases are TGCAGTGCTAGGGTCAGCGCAGGGAAGACC.

Concerning this clone itself: The read terminates 3 residues before the CDR3 end, so the remaining end is supplied by the germline J gene. The chain employs TRBV7-9 and TRBJ1-2; tentatively, D is TRBD1 (5 bases). CDR1 and CDR2 (germline): SEHNR, FQNEAQ (reference sequence). The CDR3 runs to 14 residues. V lost 1 base and J 4 bases, leaving 10 bases between the germline ends. The sequenced CDR3 bases are TGTGCCAGCAGCTTAGTGTCGACAGTCTATGGC. Its protein is CASSLVSTVYG. From start to end, the CDR3 is CASSLVSTVYGYTF.

Worth noting for this clone: The read ends 3 residues shy of where the CDR3 ends; the end is completed using the germline J gene. The V gene is TRBV6-1, the J gene TRBJ2-7; tentatively, D is TRBD1 (6 bases). This CDR3 spans 14 amino acids. With 0 bases removed from V and 4 bases from J, the gap between germline ends came to 10 bases. CDR1 MNHNS and CDR2 SASEGT come from the germline V gene. The sequenced part of the CDR3 DNA is TGTGCCAGCAGTGAAGCGCCAGGGGCGTACGAG. Translated, it gives CASSEAPGAYE. The entire CDR3 sequence reads CASSEAPGAYEQYF.

Comments on this clone: The read falls 3 residues short of the CDR3 end, and the missing part is taken from the germline J gene. V usage is TRBV7-9 and J usage is TRBJ1-2; D is uncertain. CDR3 length: 12 amino acids. CDR1 and CDR2 (germline): SEHNR, FQNEAQ (reference sequence). The part of the CDR3 DNA that was read is TGTGCCAGCACCACAGTGGCAGATACC. Amino acids: CASTTVADT. The CDR3 in full is CASTTVADTYTF.

To note about this clone: Sequencing ends 3 residues short of the CDR3 end; the germline J gene provides the rest. The V and J genes are TRBV7-3 and TRBJ2-1; 9 bases agree with TRBD2. V shed 4 bases and J 5 bases; nucleotides not matched to a gene: 3. CDR3 length: 14 amino acids. CDR1 and CDR2 from the germline V gene are SGHTA and FQGTGA. Incomplete CDR3 DNA: TGTGCCAGCAGCTATAGCGGGAGCCACAATGAG. Protein: CASSYSGSHNE. The whole CDR3 sequence reads CASSYSGSHNEQFF.

CDR3 sequence reads: CASSLDLPGDTYTF. The CDR3 DNA, read in part, is TGTGCCAGCAGCTTAGACCTCCCAGGGGATACC. The rearrangement links TRBV7-2 to TRBJ1-2, with D perhaps TRBD1 (6 bases). The read ends 3 residues shy of where the CDR3 ends; the end is completed using the germline J gene. Germline CDR1 is SGHTA and CDR2 is FQGNSA. This CDR3 comprises 14 residues. The entire variable domain, with the rest obtained from reference TRBV7-2 and TRBJ1-2, is as follows: GAGVSQSPSNKVTEKGKDVELRCDPISGHTALYWYRQSLGQGLEFLIYFQGNSAPDKSGLPSDRFSAERTGGSVSTLTIQRTQQEDSAVYLCASSLDLPGDTYTFGSGTRLTVV.

As regards this clone: The CDR3 end lies 3 residues beyond the end of the read and is filled in from the germline J gene. The chain joins TRBV7-6 to TRBJ1-5, with TRBD1 identical over 8 bases. CDR3 length equals 18 residues. After removal of 1 base from V and 4 bases from J, the junction contained 12 bases not matched to a gene. Per the germline V gene, CDR1 is SGHVS and CDR2 is FNYEAQ. CDR3 DNA, as far as it was read: TGTGCCAGCAGCTTAGAGAGGTTGGGACAGGCCTATAATCAGCCC. Protein: CASSLERLGQAYNQP. The full CDR3 protein is CASSLERLGQAYNQPQHF.

Remarks on this clone: The read is 3 residues too short to cover the CDR3 end, so that end is filled in from the germline J gene. The V and J genes are TRBV20-1 and TRBJ2-1; TRBD2 matches at 13 bases. CDR3 length equals 19 residues. Trimming at V came to 0 bases and at J to 1 base, leaving 9 bases not matched to a gene. CDR1 and CDR2 (germline): DFQATT, SNEGSKA (reference sequence). The CDR3 is CSAREPGLAGMASYNEQFF. The DNA read from the CDR3 is TGCAGTGCTAGAGAACCGGGACTAGCGGGAATGGCTTCCTACAATGAG.

With regard to this clone: The read terminates 3 residues ahead of where the CDR3 ends, so the germline J gene completes it. The chain uses TRBV7-1 and TRBJ2-3, with 9 positions matching TRBD2. TRBV7-1 falls under the ORF class, with uncertain function. The CDR3 has 20 amino acids. V shed 3 bases and J 4 bases; nucleotides not matched to a gene: 20. The CDR3 reads CASSSPRGAGGHRTSDTQYF. Incomplete CDR3 DNA: TGTGCCAGCAGCTCCCCCCGGGGAGCGGGAGGCCACAGGACTTCAGATACG.

For this clone: Read coverage stops 3 residues before the CDR3 terminus; the germline J gene supplies the remainder. This sequence joins TRBV18 and TRBJ1-2, with 9 bases identical to TRBD1. Germline V gene lookup returns CDR1 KGHSH and CDR2 LQKENI. This CDR3 comprises 16 residues. The CDR3 protein is CASSPGTGSGYNDYTF. CDR3 DNA (partial): TGTGCCAGCTCACCCGGGACAGGGTCTGGTTACAATGAC.

A remark on this clone: The read terminates 3 residues before the CDR3 end, so the remaining end is supplied by the germline J gene. V usage is TRBV5-1 and J usage is TRBJ1-6; possibly TRBD1 for D (6 bases). V lost 3 bases, J lost 8 bases, and 15 bases lay in between. This CDR3 has 15 amino acids. Germline CDR1 is SGHRS and CDR2 is YFSETQ. The CDR3: CASSWKTGRDSPLHF. The CDR3 bases that were read are TGCGCCAGCAGCTGGAAGACAGGAAGAGATTCACCC.

As to this clone: The CDR3 end falls 3 residues outside the read, so it is completed with the germline J gene. The gene calls are TRBV10-3 and TRBJ1-1, with no clear D. This CDR3 is built from 15 residues. Deletions cut 3 bases from V and 2 bases from J, with 13 bases between. Germline CDR1 and CDR2: ENHRY and SYGVKD. The CDR3 protein is CAISDMDSFNTEAFF. The CDR3 DNA, read in part, is TGTGCCATCAGTGACATGGACTCCTTTAACACTGAA.

A word on this clone: The read ends 3 residues early relative to the CDR3; the germline J gene fills the gap. This chain uses TRBV6-2 or TRBV6-3 with TRBJ1-6; D ambiguous. The CDR3 extends over 12 amino acids. Germline assignment: CDR1 MNHEY and CDR2 SVGEGT. Trimming removed 7 bases from V and 10 bases from J, with 11 bases in between. Incomplete CDR3 DNA: TGTGCCAGCATGGTATCGCGATCACCC. Translated, it gives CASMVSRSP. The entire CDR3 protein is CASMVSRSPLHF.

Remarks on this clone: The read is 3 residues too short to cover the CDR3 end, so that end is filled in from the germline J gene. The V and J genes are TRBV7-2 and TRBJ2-7; 8 bases are a match to TRBD2. The V and J ends lost 5 bases and 0 bases, in that order; junction bases with no gene match: 3. The CDR3 consists of 14 residues. CDR1 and CDR2 (germline): SGHTA, FQGNSA. Here the CDR3 reads CASSRSGTSYEQYF. The covered CDR3 bases are TGTGCCAGCAGCCGTAGCGGGACCTCCTACGAG. The full variable domain, completed using reference TRBV7-2 and TRBJ2-7, is GAGVSQSPSNKVTEKGKDVELRCDPISGHTALYWYRQSLGQGLEFLIYFQGNSAPDKSGLPSDRFSAERTGGSVSTLTIQRTQQEDSAVYLCASSRSGTSYEQYFGPGTRLTVT.

With regard to this clone: The DNA ends 3 residues before the CDR3 does, and the rest of the CDR3 is filled in from the germline J gene. The chain employs TRBV29-1 and TRBJ1-1; D uncertain. The CDR3 totals 12 residues. Trimming left V 0 bases short and J 4 bases short, with 6 bases between. Germline lookup yields CDR1 SQVTM and CDR2 ANQGSEA. The CDR3 sequence is CSVEEGPTEAFF. The sequenced CDR3 bases are TGCAGCGTTGAAGAAGGTCCCACTGAA.

Concerning this clone itself: The read finishes 3 residues shy of the CDR3 end, and the germline J gene is used to complete it. The rearrangement uses TRBV4-2 and TRBJ1-5; 8 bases are a match to TRBD1. This CDR3 contains 17 residues. From germline, CDR1 is LGHNA and CDR2 YNFKEQ. Unmatched junction bases numbered 15, after V lost 4 bases and J lost 7 bases. The CDR3 loop is CASSLKTGQGAYQPQHF. The CDR3 DNA, read in part, is TGTGCCAGCAGCCTAAAGACGGGGCAGGGGGCGTACCAGCCC.

With respect to this clone: Read sequence stops 3 residues before the CDR3 end, and the germline J gene provides the missing end. The V and J genes are TRBV4-1 and TRBJ2-4, with TRBD2 matching 7 bases. The germline CDR1 and CDR2 sequences are MGHRA and YSYEKL. The J segment lost 1 base and the V segment lost 3 bases, leaving 6 bases of the junction unmatched. The CDR3 has 16 amino acids. The CDR3 sequence: CASSHGGGSAKNIQYF. CDR3 bases read: TGCGCCAGCAGCCACGGGGGAGGGTCGGCCAAAAACATT.

The CDR3 sequence: CASSRTRETQYF. The CDR3 DNA, read in part, is TGTGCCAGCAGCAGAACTCGAGAGACC. The chain combines TRBV11-2 with TRBJ2-5, with no clear D. The CDR3 is cut off 3 residues early in the read; its end comes from the germline J gene. Germline V CDR1 and CDR2: SGHAT, FQNNGV. Trimming took 5 bases from V and 4 from J, leaving 8 bases between them. The CDR3 totals 12 residues. Supplemented by reference TRBV11-2 and TRBJ2-5, the full variable domain reads EAGVAQSPRYKIIEKRQSVAFWCNPISGHATLYWYQQILGQGPKLLIQFQNNGVVDDSQLPKDRFSAERLKGVDSTLKIQPAKLEDSAVYLCASSRTRETQYFGPGTRLLVL.

As concerns this clone: Coverage ceases 3 residues before the CDR3 finishes, and the germline J gene fills in the end. This chain connects TRBV28 to TRBJ2-7; D is unresolved. This CDR3 spans 11 amino acids. With 8 bases removed from V and 4 bases from J, the gap between germline ends came to 9 bases. CDR1 is MDHEN, CDR2 SYDVKM, per germline. CDR3 in amino acids: CASSWAYEQYF. The part of the CDR3 DNA that was read is TGTGCCAGCTCTTGGGCATACGAG.

The CDR3 here is CASSTTGVNEQFF. CDR3 DNA, as far as it was read: TGTGCCAGTAGTACGACAGGGGTGAATGAG. The V and J genes are TRBV19 and TRBJ2-1; 8 bases agree with TRBD1. The observed sequence ends 3 residues before the CDR3 terminus, with the missing tail filled in from the germline J gene. In germline, CDR1 is LNHDA, CDR2 SQIVND (reference sequence). With 4 bases clipped from V and 7 bases from J, the junction kept 3 bases outside the gene matches. The CDR3 extends over 13 amino acids.

Remarks on this clone: The CDR3 end falls 3 residues outside the read, so it is completed with the germline J gene. This chain joins TRBV20-1 and TRBJ1-2, with 9 bases lining up with TRBD1. V lost 1 base, J lost 4 bases, and 10 bases stayed unmatched. The CDR3 consists of 16 residues. Germline-derived CDR1 and CDR2 are DFQATT and SNEGSKA (reference sequence). CDR3 bases read: TGCAGTGCTAGAGCCCATGGGGGACAGGGTATCTATGGC. Encoded protein: CSARAHGGQGIYG. The full CDR3 is CSARAHGGQGIYGYTF.